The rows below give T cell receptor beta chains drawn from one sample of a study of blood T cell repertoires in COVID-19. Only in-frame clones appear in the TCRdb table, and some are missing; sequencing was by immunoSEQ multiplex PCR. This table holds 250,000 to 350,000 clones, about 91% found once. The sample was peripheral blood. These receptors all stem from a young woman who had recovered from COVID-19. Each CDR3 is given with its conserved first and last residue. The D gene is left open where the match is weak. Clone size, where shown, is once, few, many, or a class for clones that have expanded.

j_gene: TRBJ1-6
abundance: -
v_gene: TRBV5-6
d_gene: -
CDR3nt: TGTGCCAGCAGCTTGGAGGGACACAATTCACCCCTCCACTTT
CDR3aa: CASSLEGHNSPLHF

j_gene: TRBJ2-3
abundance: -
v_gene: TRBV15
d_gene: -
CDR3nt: TGTGCCACCAGCCTAGGGCCAGCGGCAGATACGCAGTATTTT
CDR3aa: CATSLGPAADTQYF

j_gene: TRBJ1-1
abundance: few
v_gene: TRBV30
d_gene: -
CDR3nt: TGTGCCTGGAACCTGCGGAGGGGCTCTGAAGCTTTCTTT
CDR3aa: CAWNLRRGSEAFF

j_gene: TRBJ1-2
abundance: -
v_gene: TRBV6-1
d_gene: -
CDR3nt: TGTGCCAGCAGTGAGAGGGCTTATGGCTACACCTTC
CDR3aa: CASSERAYGYTF

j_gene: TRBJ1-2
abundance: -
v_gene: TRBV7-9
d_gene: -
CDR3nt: TGTGCCAGCAGCTTAAATTCGTATGGCTACACCTTC
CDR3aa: CASSLNSYGYTF

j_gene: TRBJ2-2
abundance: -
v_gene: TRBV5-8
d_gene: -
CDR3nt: TGTGCCAGCAGCTTCGACTCAAACTACGGGGAGCTGTTTTTT
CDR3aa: CASSFDSNYGELFF

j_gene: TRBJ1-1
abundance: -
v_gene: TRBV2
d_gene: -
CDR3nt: TGTGCCAGCAGTGAGGCGCCTTGGGCCACTGAAGCTTTCTTT
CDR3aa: CASSEAPWATEAFF

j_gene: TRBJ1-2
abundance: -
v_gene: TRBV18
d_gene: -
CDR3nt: TGTGCCAGCTCACCTTATACCTTC
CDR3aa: CASSPYTF

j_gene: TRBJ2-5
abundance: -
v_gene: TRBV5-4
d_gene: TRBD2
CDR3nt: TGTGCCAGCAGCCTCCCTAGCGGGGGGGCAGAGACCCAGTACTTC
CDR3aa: CASSLPSGGAETQYF

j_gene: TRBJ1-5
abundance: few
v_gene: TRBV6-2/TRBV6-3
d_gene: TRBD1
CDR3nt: TGTGCCAGCAGTTACTCAGGGGGCGAACAAGTTAGCAATCAGCCCCAGCATTTT
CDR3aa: CASSYSGGEQVSNQPQHF

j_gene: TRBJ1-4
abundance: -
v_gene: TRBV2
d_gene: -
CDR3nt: TGTGCCAGCAGTCCCCAGGATGTAGGTGAAAAACTGTTTTTT
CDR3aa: CASSPQDVGEKLFF

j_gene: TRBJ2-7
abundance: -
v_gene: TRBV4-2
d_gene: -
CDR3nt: TGTGCCAGCAGCCGTTCAGGGACAAGCTCCTACGAGCAGTACTTC
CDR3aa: CASSRSGTSSYEQYF

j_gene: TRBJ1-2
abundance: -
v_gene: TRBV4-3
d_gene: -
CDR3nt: TGCGCCAGCAGCCCCGTCGAGGAGATTAACTATGGCTACACCTTC
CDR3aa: CASSPVEEINYGYTF

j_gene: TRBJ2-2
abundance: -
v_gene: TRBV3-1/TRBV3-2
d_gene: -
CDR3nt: TGTGCCAGCAGGCGGACTTGGGACACCGGGGAGCTGTTTTTT
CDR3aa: CASRRTWDTGELFF

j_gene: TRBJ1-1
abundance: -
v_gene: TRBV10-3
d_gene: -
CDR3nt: TGTGCCATCAGTGTTCAGGGGCCGAACACTGAAGCTTTCTTT
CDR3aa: CAISVQGPNTEAFF

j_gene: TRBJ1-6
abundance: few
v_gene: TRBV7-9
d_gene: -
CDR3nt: TGTGCCAGCAGCTTTCAGGGGAGCTCCTATAATTCACCCCTCCACTTT
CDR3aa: CASSFQGSSYNSPLHF

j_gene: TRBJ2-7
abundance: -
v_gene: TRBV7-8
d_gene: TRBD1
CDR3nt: TGTGCCAGCAGCTTGGGGACAGGGGACACCGAGCAGTACTTC
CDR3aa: CASSLGTGDTEQYF

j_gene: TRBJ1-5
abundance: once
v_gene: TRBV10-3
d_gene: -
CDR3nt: TGTGCCATCTCCAGGGACTCCAATCAGCCCCAGCATTTT
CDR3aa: CAISRDSNQPQHF

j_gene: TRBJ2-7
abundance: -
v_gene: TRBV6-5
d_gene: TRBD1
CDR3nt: TGTGCCAGCAGGAGGGGACAGGGCGCCTACGAGCAGTACTTC
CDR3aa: CASRRGQGAYEQYF

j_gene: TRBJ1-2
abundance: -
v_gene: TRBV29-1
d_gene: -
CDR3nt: TGCAGCGTTGAATTGGCAGGGTTGGGCTATGGCTACACCTTC
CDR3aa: CSVELAGLGYGYTF

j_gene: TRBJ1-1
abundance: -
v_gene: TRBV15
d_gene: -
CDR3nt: TGTGCCACCAGCAGAGATAACTGGAACACTGAAGCTTTCTTT
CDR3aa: CATSRDNWNTEAFF

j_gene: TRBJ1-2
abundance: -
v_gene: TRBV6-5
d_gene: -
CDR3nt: TGTGCCAGCAGTTCCGCAGGGAACCGCGATGGCTACACCTTC
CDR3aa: CASSSAGNRDGYTF

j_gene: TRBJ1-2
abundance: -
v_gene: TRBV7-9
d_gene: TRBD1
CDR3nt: TGTGCCAGCAGCTCCCTCCCAGGGGGGTCCTATGGCTACACCTTC
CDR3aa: CASSSLPGGSYGYTF

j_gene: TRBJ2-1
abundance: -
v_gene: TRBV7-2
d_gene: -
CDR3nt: TGTGCCAGCAGCTTCGGGACTGCCCCCAATGAGCAGTTCTTC
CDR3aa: CASSFGTAPNEQFF

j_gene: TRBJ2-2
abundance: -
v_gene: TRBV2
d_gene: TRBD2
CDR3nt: TGTGCCAGCAGGGGAGGGGAAACCGGGGAGCTGTTTTTT
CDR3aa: CASRGGETGELFF

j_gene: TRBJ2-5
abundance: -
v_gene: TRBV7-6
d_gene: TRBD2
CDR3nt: TGTGCCAGCAGCCAATCGGGACTAGGAGAGACCCAGTACTTC
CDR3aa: CASSQSGLGETQYF

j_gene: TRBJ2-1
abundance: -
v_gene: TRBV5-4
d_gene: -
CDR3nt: TGTGCCAGCAGCCTGGCACTGAGCTCCTACAATGAGCAGTTCTTC
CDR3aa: CASSLALSSYNEQFF

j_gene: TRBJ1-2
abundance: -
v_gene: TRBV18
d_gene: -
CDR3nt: TGTGCCAGCTTAATGTGGGCCGACGACGAAGGCACCTTC
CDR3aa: CASLMWADDEGTF

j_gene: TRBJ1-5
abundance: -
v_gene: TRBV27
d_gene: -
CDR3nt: TGTGCCAGCAGTTTATCGAGGTACAGTGCCGGGGGGTGGCAGCCCCAGCATTTT
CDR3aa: CASSLSRYSAGGWQPQHF

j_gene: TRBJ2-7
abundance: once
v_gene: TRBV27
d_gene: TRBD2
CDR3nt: TGTGCCAGCAGTCCCCCAGCGGGGGGGCAGGAGGAGCAGTACTTC
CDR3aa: CASSPPAGGQEEQYF

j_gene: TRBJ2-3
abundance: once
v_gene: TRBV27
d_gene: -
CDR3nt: TGTGCCAGCAGTCCATCGGCAGGGTTTAGGGCAGATACGCAGTATTTT
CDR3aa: CASSPSAGFRADTQYF

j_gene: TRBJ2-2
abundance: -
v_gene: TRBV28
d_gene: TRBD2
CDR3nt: TGTGCCAGCAGTGAAAGCGGGGTCGGCACCGGGGAGCTGTTTTTT
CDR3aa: CASSESGVGTGELFF

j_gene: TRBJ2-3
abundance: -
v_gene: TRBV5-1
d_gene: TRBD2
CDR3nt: TGCGCCAGCAGCGGAATTCCGGGACTAGCGGGGGAAAACACAGATACGCAGTATTTT
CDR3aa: CASSGIPGLAGENTDTQYF

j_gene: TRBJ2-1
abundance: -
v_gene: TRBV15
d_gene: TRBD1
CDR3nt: TGTGCCACCAGACTCGACAGGGGACCCTACAATGAGCAGTTCTTC
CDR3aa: CATRLDRGPYNEQFF

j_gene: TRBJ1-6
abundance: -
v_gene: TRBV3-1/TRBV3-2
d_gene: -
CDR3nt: TGTGCCAGCAGCCCTAAACAGAGCTCCTATAATTCACCCCTCCACTTT
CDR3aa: CASSPKQSSYNSPLHF